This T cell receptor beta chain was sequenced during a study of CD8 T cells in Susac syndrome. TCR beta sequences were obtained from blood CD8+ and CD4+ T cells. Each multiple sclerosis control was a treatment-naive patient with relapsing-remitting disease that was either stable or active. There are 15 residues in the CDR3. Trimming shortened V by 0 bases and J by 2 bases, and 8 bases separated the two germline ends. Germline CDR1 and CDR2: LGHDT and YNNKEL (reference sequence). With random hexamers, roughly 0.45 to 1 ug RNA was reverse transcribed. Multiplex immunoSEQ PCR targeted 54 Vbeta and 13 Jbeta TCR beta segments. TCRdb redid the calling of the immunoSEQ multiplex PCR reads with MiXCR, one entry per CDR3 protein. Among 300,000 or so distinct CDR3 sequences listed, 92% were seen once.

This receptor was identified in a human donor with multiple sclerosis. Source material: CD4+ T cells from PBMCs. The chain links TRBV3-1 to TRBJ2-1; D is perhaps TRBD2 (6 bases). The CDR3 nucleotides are TGTGCCAGCAGCCAAGATACTAGCCCCTACAATGAGCAGTTCTTC. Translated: CASSQDTSPYNEQFF.